The 7 T cell receptor beta chains below come from one sample, sequenced in a study of cytomegalovirus exposure and HLA in healthy donors. Libraries were prepared by immunoSEQ multiplex PCR; TCRdb keeps only in-frame clonotypes and omits some of them. The table lists more than 140,000 clones, roughly 91% of them singletons. The sample was PBMCs. These receptors were obtained from a woman under 30 in good health and CMV-seropositive.

This clone was recorded a few times. This chain joins TRBV19 and TRBJ1-3; maybe TRBD1 (5 bases). With 3 bases removed from V and 4 bases from J, the gap between germline ends came to 13 bases. Germline values: CDR1 LNHDA, CDR2 SQIVND (reference sequence). The CDR3 has 15 amino acids. The CDR3 loop reads CASSIGRGMGNTIYF. CDR3 nucleotide sequence: TGTGCCAGTAGTATCGGTAGGGGAATGGGAAACACCATATATTTT.

The rearrangement joins TRBV30 to TRBJ2-7; 11 nucleotides align to TRBD2. The CDR3 is made up of 20 amino acids. Germline CDR1 and CDR2: GTSNPN and SVGIG (reference sequence). V lost 2 bases to trimming and J lost 3 bases; unmatched junction nucleotides: 21. The CDR3 reads CAWSSRDPGLAVLYLYEQYF. The CDR3 region has the DNA TGTGCCTGGAGTTCACGAGACCCGGGACTAGCGGTTTTATATCTCTACGAGCAGTACTTC.

The chain employs TRBV5-1 and TRBJ2-3; D possibly corresponds to TRBD1 (6 bases). The V and J ends lost 2 bases and 4 bases respectively, with 8 bases between them. Per germline, CDR1 SGHRS and CDR2 YFSETQ. This CDR3 is 13 amino acids long. CDR3 protein: CASSFQGSDTQYF. CDR3 nucleotides: TGCGCCAGCAGCTTTCAGGGGTCAGATACGCAGTATTTT. Using reference TRBV5-1 and TRBJ2-3 for the parts outside the CDR3, the full variable domain is KAGVTQTPRYLIKTRGQQVTLSCSPISGHRSVSWYQQTPGQGLQFLFEYFSETQRNKGNFPGRFSGRQFSNSRSEMNVSTLELGDSALYLCASSFQGSDTQYFGPGTRLTVL.

The chain couples TRBV27 to TRBJ2-7, with a possible D match to TRBD1 (6 bases). CDR3 length equals 13 residues. Germline assignment: CDR1 MNHEY and CDR2 SMNVEV (reference sequence). Between the trimmed V and J ends, which lost 10 bases and 4 bases, there was a span of 17 bases. DNA of the CDR3: TGTGCCACCAAGAGGGGGATAGGATACGAGCAGTACTTC. Its translation: CATKRGIGYEQYF.

J is TRBJ2-3 and V is TRBV5-1, with 9 bases fitting TRBD2. V gave up 4 bases and J gave up 0 bases; unmatched junction bases: 3. Germline CDR1 reads SGHRS; CDR2 reads YFSETQ. The CDR3 contains 15 residues. The CDR3 bases are TGCGCCAGCAGCGGGACTAGCCGGAGCACAGATACGCAGTATTTT. It translates to CASSGTSRSTDTQYF.

The chain joins TRBV27 to TRBJ1-2; the match to TRBD1 covers 7 bases. The V gene's germline CDR1 is MNHEY and CDR2 SMNVEV (reference sequence). This CDR3 has 12 residues. J gave up 7 bases and V 3 bases, and 2 bases lay outside the gene matches. This CDR3 reads CASSLSGGGYTF. In nucleotides, the CDR3 is TGTGCCAGCAGTTTGTCAGGGGGTGGCTACACCTTC.

This clone has only one observation. This chain uses TRBV30 with TRBJ2-1; D gene unclear. The CDR3 is 11 amino acids. The V end was cut by 5 bases, the J end by 2 bases, with 4 bases between. The germline gives CDR1 GTSNPN, CDR2 SVGIG (reference sequence). The DNA of the CDR3 is TGTGCCTGGCGAGCCTACAATGAGCAGTTCTTC. Protein sequence: CAWRAYNEQFF.